The rows below give T cell receptor beta chains drawn from one sample of a study of cytomegalovirus exposure and HLA in healthy donors. Data came from immunoSEQ multiplex PCR; TCRdb stores just in-frame clones and leaves some out. The top ten clones hold roughly 1.6% of a sample with 190,000 or so clones, about four fifths of them seen once. The sample taken for sequencing was PBMCs. The source of these receptors is a man in his forties or fifties in good health and CMV-seronegative. The CDR3 runs from the conserved cysteine through the conserved F or W. The D gene is left open where the match is weak. Size is stated for part of the rows, as once, few or many counts, or as a class when the clone is expanded.

TRBV4-3,16,-,TRBJ2-1,-,CASSPRTTHSYNEQFF,TGCGCCAGCAGCCCGCGGACTACCCACTCCTACAATGAGCAGTTCTTC
TRBV7-2,13,-,TRBJ2-7,-,CASSRGFSYEQYF,TGTGCCAGCAGTAGGGGATTCTCCTACGAGCAGTACTTC
TRBV7-2,13,TRBD1,TRBJ2-1,-,CAVGQGNYNEQFF,TGTGCCGTCGGACAGGGGAACTACAATGAGCAGTTCTTC
TRBV7-3,15,TRBD2,TRBJ2-5,-,CASSSLAGGRETQYF,TGTGCCAGCAGCTCTTTAGCGGGGGGGCGGGAGACCCAGTACTTC
TRBV7-9,12,-,TRBJ1-6,once,CASSLVDSPLHF,TGTGCCAGCAGCTTAGTAGATTCACCCCTCCACTTT
TRBV7-3,13,-,TRBJ1-1,-,CASSTQRGTEAFF,TGTGCCAGCAGCACCCAGAGGGGGACTGAAGCTTTCTTT
TRBV27,15,TRBD1,TRBJ2-7,-,CASSYGTGPSYEQYF,TGTGCCAGCAGTTACGGGACAGGACCCTCCTACGAGCAGTACTTC
TRBV7-9,13,-,TRBJ2-5,-,CASSLMGGETQYF,TGTGCCAGCAGCTTAATGGGGGGAGAGACCCAGTACTTC
TRBV6-4,14,-,TRBJ2-5,-,CASSDPDSQETQYF,TGTGCCAGCAGTGACCCGGACAGCCAAGAGACCCAGTACTTC
TRBV7-8,15,-,TRBJ1-2,few,CASSPQAQFNYGYTF,TGTGCCAGCAGTCCCCAGGCCCAGTTTAACTATGGCTACACCTTC
TRBV28,14,-,TRBJ1-3,-,CASSALSSGNTIYF,TGTGCCAGCAGTGCATTGAGCTCTGGAAACACCATATATTTT
TRBV6-6,11,-,TRBJ2-7,-,CASKDSHEQYF,TGTGCCAGCAAAGACAGCCACGAGCAGTACTTC
TRBV18,16,-,TRBJ2-5,-,CASSHPGDWPQETQYF,TGTGCCAGCTCACACCCCGGGGACTGGCCGCAAGAGACCCAGTACTTC
TRBV11-2,15,-,TRBJ2-5,-,CASSHITGFQETQYF,TGTGCCAGCAGCCATATTACAGGGTTTCAAGAGACCCAGTACTTC
TRBV7-9,13,-,TRBJ2-3,-,CASNSGGSDTQYF,TGTGCCAGCAATTCCGGGGGTTCAGATACGCAGTATTTT
TRBV14,20,TRBD2,TRBJ2-3,once,CASSEAKGLAGKFSTDTQYF,TGTGCCAGCAGCGAAGCCAAGGGACTAGCGGGGAAGTTTTCCACAGATACGCAGTATTTT
TRBV19,16,TRBD1,TRBJ2-7,few,CASSIGTGYFGSEQYF,TGTGCCAGTAGTATAGGGACAGGGTATTTCGGTTCCGAGCAGTACTTC
TRBV7-6,13,-,TRBJ2-5,once,CASSFGGAETQYF,TGTGCCAGCAGCTTTGGGGGGGCGGAGACCCAGTACTTC
TRBV19,14,TRBD1,TRBJ2-5,once,CASSRLGQQETQYF,TGTGCCAGTAGTCGTTTGGGACAGCAAGAGACCCAGTACTTC
TRBV7-2,13,-,TRBJ2-7,-,CASSVLVRNEQYF,TGTGCCAGCAGCGTTCTCGTTAGAAACGAGCAGTACTTC
TRBV6-6,12,-,TRBJ1-2,-,CASSIPLVGYTF,TGTGCCAGCAGTATCCCTCTAGTCGGCTACACCTTC
TRBV7-9,14,-,TRBJ1-5,-,CSSSRPDRPEPQHF,TGTTCCAGCAGCCGTCCCGACAGGCCGGAGCCCCAGCATTTT
TRBV14,14,-,TRBJ2-2,once,CASSPLANTGELFF,TGTGCCAGCAGCCCCCTAGCGAACACCGGGGAGCTGTTTTTT
TRBV7-9,14,TRBD2,TRBJ2-7,once,CASSYDGGAYEQYF,TGTGCCAGCAGCTACGACGGGGGGGCTTACGAGCAGTACTTC
TRBV18,15,-,TRBJ2-2,-,CASSGGSANTGELFF,TGTGCCAGCTCTGGGGGGTCTGCTAACACCGGGGAGCTGTTTTTT
TRBV6-5,16,TRBD1,TRBJ2-7,few,CASSYSKQGVYYEQYF,TGTGCCAGCAGTTACTCGAAACAGGGGGTCTACTACGAGCAGTACTTC
TRBV6-1,13,TRBD2,TRBJ2-7,-,CASRGRGSYEQYF,TGTGCCAGCAGGGGGAGGGGCTCCTACGAGCAGTACTTC
TRBV18,14,TRBD1,TRBJ1-5,-,CASSPGQGFQPQHF,TGTGCCAGCTCACCGGGACAGGGGTTTCAGCCCCAGCATTTT
TRBV7-9,12,-,TRBJ1-1,-,CASSLQATEAFF,TGTGCCAGCAGCCTCCAAGCCACTGAAGCTTTCTTT
TRBV6-1,14,-,TRBJ1-5,-,CASKEGRVNQPQHF,TGTGCCAGCAAGGAGGGCAGGGTAAATCAGCCCCAGCATTTT